The 18 T cell receptor beta chains listed next were all sequenced from one sample in a study of T cells in women clearing cervical HPV infection. Method: immunoSEQ multiplex PCR; TCRdb's copy keeps in-frame clones and lacks some. The table counts about 31,000 clones; 3% to 3.5% lies in the top ten. The sequencing input was blood buffy coat. Source of these receptors: a woman between 18 and 70 years old with a cervical HPV16 infection that either progressed to CIN3+ or cleared (not recorded which).

As regards this clone: The read gets to within 3 residues of the CDR3 end, and the germline J gene fills in the rest. This chain joins TRBV7-2 and TRBJ1-2; the D is unclear. CDR3 length equals 12 residues. The germline V gene has CDR1 SGHTA and CDR2 FQGNSA. The CDR3 protein is CASSPSRYDYTF. Incomplete CDR3 DNA: TGTGCCAGCAGCCCTTCTCGGTACGAC.

On this clone itself: The read finishes 3 residues shy of the CDR3 end, and the germline J gene is used to complete it. The V gene is TRBV19, the J gene TRBJ1-5; 8 bases are shared with TRBD1. V lost 6 bases, J lost 0 bases, and 4 bases stayed unmatched. Germline assignment: CDR1 LNHDA and CDR2 SQIVND (reference sequence). This CDR3 region has 15 residues. CDR3 residues: CASRGQGNSNQPQHF. The covered CDR3 bases are TGTGCCAGTAGAGGACAGGGAAATAGCAATCAGCCC.

Regarding this clone: An end of the junction does not agree with germline; a read error may underlie this. The CDR3 end lies 3 residues beyond the end of the read and is filled in from the germline J gene. The sample carries other DNA sequences with the same CDR3. J is TRBJ1-3 and V is TRBV20-1, with 8 bases aligning to TRBD1. In germline, CDR1 is DFQATT, CDR2 SNEGSKA (reference sequence). The CDR3 has 12 amino acids. Incomplete CDR3 DNA: TGCAGTGCCCCCGACAGGGGAAACACG. The encoded protein is CSAPDRGNT. Given in full, the CDR3 is CSAPDRGNTIYF.

A note on this clone: The read ends 3 residues early relative to the CDR3; the germline J gene fills the gap. The chain has TRBV7-8 and TRBJ2-7; D gene ambiguous. The CDR3 length is 13 residues. The V and J ends lost 4 bases and 0 bases respectively, with 7 bases between them. The germline CDR1 and CDR2 sequences are SGHVS and FQNEAQ. Partial CDR3 DNA: TGTGCCAGCAGCTCCTCGTCCTCCTACGAG. This sequence encodes CASSSSSSYE. In full, the CDR3 is CASSSSSSYEQYF.

About this clone: The DNA ends 3 residues before the CDR3 does, and the rest of the CDR3 is filled in from the germline J gene. V usage is TRBV5-1 and J usage is TRBJ1-2, with a weak D call TRBD1 (6 bases). Germline CDR1 and CDR2: SGHRS and YFSETQ. The CDR3 consists of 13 residues. The part of the CDR3 DNA that was read is TGCGCCAGCAGCTTTGTGGGGGCTGACGGC. It codes for CASSFVGADG. Given in full, the CDR3 is CASSFVGADGYTF.

Incomplete CDR3 DNA: TGTGCCAGCAGCTCCCGCCGGACAGGGAATCAGCCC. Translation gives CASSSRRTGNQP. The whole CDR3 is CASSSRRTGNQPQHF. The chain has TRBV5-6 and TRBJ1-5, with 8 nucleotides matching TRBD1. The CDR3 is cut off 3 residues early in the read; its end comes from the germline J gene. Germline CDR1 is SGHDT and CDR2 is YYEEEE. The CDR3 contains 15 residues. Losses at the gene ends were 3 bases for V and 4 bases for J; bases not matched to a gene: 6.

With regard to this clone: The read stops 3 residues short of the end of the CDR3; the missing end is completed from the germline J gene. This rearrangement joins TRBV11-2 to TRBJ2-5; D is undetermined. There are 14 residues in the CDR3. In germline, CDR1 is SGHAT, CDR2 FQNNGV. CDR3 DNA (partial): TGTGCCAGCAGCTTTCTTGGATATACAGATACC. Amino acid sequence: CASSFLGYTDT. From start to end, the CDR3 is CASSFLGYTDTQYF.

In the case of this clone: From the germline J gene comes the end of the CDR3, since the read stops 3 residues before it. The J gene is TRBJ2-3, the V gene TRBV7-2; 7 bases align to TRBD2. With 6 bases clipped from V and 8 bases from J, the junction kept 5 bases outside the gene matches. Germline V lookup: CDR1 SGHTA, CDR2 FQGNSA. The CDR3 is made up of 12 amino acids. The part of the CDR3 DNA that was read is TGTGCCAGCAGTTGGGGGGGGAGTACG. This encodes CASSWGGST. The full CDR3 sequence reads CASSWGGSTQYF.

As regards this clone: The read falls 3 residues short of the CDR3 end, and the missing part is taken from the germline J gene. V usage is TRBV5-4 and J usage is TRBJ1-1; unclear D gene. This CDR3 comprises 12 residues. CDR1 is SGHNT, CDR2 YYREEE, per germline (reference sequence). Deletions cut 3 bases from V and 1 base from J, with 4 bases between. Here the CDR3 reads CASSSQNTEAFF. The sequenced part of the CDR3 DNA is TGTGCCAGCAGCTCCCAGAACACTGAA.

About this clone itself: The CDR3 end falls 3 residues outside the read, so it is completed with the germline J gene. V usage is TRBV5-3 and J usage is TRBJ2-5; 9 bases map to TRBD2. TRBV5-3 is an open reading frame whose function is uncertain. After removal of 5 bases from V and 5 bases from J, the junction contained 10 bases not matched to a gene. The CDR3 is 15 residues long. CDR3 sequence: CARRCCGGAGETQYF. The DNA read from the CDR3 is TGTGCCAGAAGATGTTGCGGGGGGGCAGGGGAGACC.

Comments on this clone: The missing CDR3 end, 3 residues past where the read stops, is filled in from the germline J gene. This rearrangement joins TRBV6-1 to TRBJ2-3; D perhaps matches TRBD1 (6 bases). The CDR3 contains 14 residues. Germline CDR1 and CDR2: MNHNS and SASEGT. The CDR3 region is CASSERGTGHTQYF. Partial CDR3 DNA: TGTGCCAGCAGTGAAAGGGGAACAGGGCACACG.

Concerning this clone itself: The CDR3 goes on 3 residues after the read ends, and that part is filled in from the germline J gene. This chain uses TRBV7-3 with TRBJ1-3; 11 nucleotides line up with TRBD1. The trim removed 4 bases at V and 4 bases at J, leaving 3 bases unmatched. The length of the CDR3 is 15 residues. Germline V gene data show CDR1 as SGHTA and CDR2 as FQGTGA. The CDR3 is CASSWGQGVGNTIYF. CDR3 bases read: TGTGCCAGCAGCTGGGGACAGGGGGTCGGAAACACC.

Comment on this clone: The sequence runs out 3 residues before the end of the CDR3; the remainder is reconstructed from the germline J gene. This rearrangement joins TRBV19 to TRBJ1-2; 9 bases agree with TRBD1. V was pared by 4 bases and J by 6 bases, with 3 bases of the junction left unmatched. Per germline, CDR1 LNHDA and CDR2 SQIVND (reference sequence). The CDR3 runs 13 residues. The CDR3 region is CASSRGTGNGYTF. The CDR3 DNA, read in part, is TGTGCCAGTAGTAGGGGGACAGGGAATGGC. Combining the CDR3 with reference TRBV19 and TRBJ1-2 gives the whole variable domain DGGITQSPKYLFRKEGQNVTLSCEQNLNHDAMYWYRQDPGQGLRLIYYSQIVNDFQKGDIAEGYSVSREKKESFPLTVTSAQKNPTAFYLCASSRGTGNGYTFGSGTRLTVV.

Remarks on this clone: The CDR3 is cut off 3 residues early in the read; its end comes from the germline J gene. The chain couples TRBV18 to TRBJ1-2; 9 bases are shared with TRBD1. The CDR3 is 15 amino acids. Germline V gene data show CDR1 as KGHSH and CDR2 as LQKENI. The CDR3 DNA, read in part, is TGTGCCAGCTCACCTTGGACAGGGGATCTAAATGAC. This codes for CASSPWTGDLND. The CDR3 in its entirety is CASSPWTGDLNDYTF.

Concerning this clone itself: The CDR3 goes on 3 residues after the read ends, and that part is filled in from the germline J gene. V gene TRBV7-3 combines with J gene TRBJ2-5; TRBD1 agrees at 11 bases. CDR3 size: 16 residues. V gave up 3 bases and J gave up 2 bases; unmatched junction bases: 5. Germline V gives CDR1 SGHTA, CDR2 FQGTGA. The DNA read from the CDR3 is TGTGCCAGCAGCTTCGGGACAGGGGGAATTCAAGAGACC. This encodes CASSFGTGGIQET. The entire CDR3 protein reads CASSFGTGGIQETQYF.

CDR3 sequence: CSALRGTEAFF. The part of the CDR3 DNA that was read is TGCAGTGCTCTTCGAGGCACTGAA. This rearrangement joins TRBV20-1 to TRBJ1-1; no definite D call. With the read ending 3 residues before the CDR3 end, the germline J gene is used to fill in that end. V was cut by 5 bases and J by 4 bases, with 8 bases left in between. CDR1 and CDR2 from the germline V gene are DFQATT and SNEGSKA (reference sequence). The CDR3 is 11 amino acids.

In the case of this clone: The observed sequence ends 3 residues before the CDR3 terminus, with the missing tail filled in from the germline J gene. The chain uses TRBV29-1 and TRBJ1-1, with a possible D match to TRBD1 (5 bases). Between the trimmed V and J ends, which lost 7 bases and 2 bases, there was a span of 20 bases. This CDR3 is 15 amino acids long. The germline CDR1 and CDR2 sequences are SQVTM and ANQGSEA. The sequenced part of the CDR3 DNA is TGCAGCGCGCAGGAAGAGACAGAAGAAAACACTGAA. Translated: CSAQEETEENTE. The CDR3, in full, reads CSAQEETEENTEAFF.

Regarding this clone: The read halts 3 residues ahead of the CDR3 end, with the missing end drawn from the germline J gene. The V call is TRBV6-2 or TRBV6-3, the J call TRBJ1-2; 9 bases align to TRBD1. CDR1 and CDR2 (germline): MNHEY, SVGEGT. The CDR3 is made up of 16 amino acids. CDR3 DNA (partial): TGTGCCAGCAGTTACTCTCGACAGGGGGGATCCTACGAC. It is translated as CASSYSRQGGSYD. The entire CDR3 is CASSYSRQGGSYDYTF.